Sequencing of this TCR beta chain was carried out in a study of Graves' ophthalmopathy and Graves' hyperthyroidism. In its sample, this clonotype was seen many times. Its target is not known. Amplification of the TCR beta CDR3 regions used RNA transcripts (as template). HTBI primers were used in a first-round RT-PCR, which preceded a second-round multiplex PCR. TCRdb used MiXCR to reprocess the multiplex PCR reads, holding one entry per CDR3 protein. The sample shows 350,000 to 400,000 distinct CDR3 sequences, 15% to 20% of them seen only once. Points from the study as a whole: Blood samples also showed most expanded thyroid clonotypes exceeding 0.001 frequency.

V lost 4 bases, J lost 8 bases, and 9 bases stayed unmatched. Germline V gene data show CDR1 as SQVTM and CDR2 as ANQGSEA. The CDR3 has 14 residues. Source material: peripheral blood. The rearrangement uses TRBV29-1 and TRBJ2-2, with 8 bases identical to TRBD1. The clonotype was recovered from a woman under 30 with Graves' ophthalmopathy. The CDR3 sequence is CSVASGGSGGELFF. CDR3 nucleotide sequence: TGCAGCGTTGCCTCAGGGGGCTCAGGGGGGGAGCTGTTTTTT.